This T cell receptor (beta chain) comes out of a study of identical twins. Healthy Caucasian individuals made up all the donors. Whole-study findings and limits: An excess of low generation probability was shown by twin-shared out-of-frame alpha sequences.

This clonotype occurred many times. No antigen is known for it. TCRdb redid the calling of the 5' RACE reads with MiXCR, one entry per CDR3 protein. The sample yields 250,000 or so distinct CDR3 sequences, around 8.3% seen once. Germline V lookup: CDR1 SGHAT, CDR2 FQNNGV. This CDR3 contains 16 residues. The V and J ends lost 1 base and 1 base respectively, with 10 bases between them. Another study also made use of these data, one on yellow fever vaccine responses in identical twins.

The receptor was isolated from a woman aged 18 to 35 in good health. Sequenced sample: CD8+ T cells sorted from blood. The chain has TRBV11-2 and TRBJ2-2; possibly TRBD1 for D (5 bases). The CDR3 DNA is TGTGCCAGCAGCTTAGTTCCGACAGAGAACACCGGGGAGCTGTTTTTT. Its protein product is CASSLVPTENTGELFF. Combining the CDR3 with reference TRBV11-2 and TRBJ2-2 gives the whole variable domain EAGVAQSPRYKIIEKRQSVAFWCNPISGHATLYWYQQILGQGPKLLIQFQNNGVVDDSQLPKDRFSAERLKGVDSTLKIQPAKLEDSAVYLCASSLVPTENTGELFFGEGSRLTVL.